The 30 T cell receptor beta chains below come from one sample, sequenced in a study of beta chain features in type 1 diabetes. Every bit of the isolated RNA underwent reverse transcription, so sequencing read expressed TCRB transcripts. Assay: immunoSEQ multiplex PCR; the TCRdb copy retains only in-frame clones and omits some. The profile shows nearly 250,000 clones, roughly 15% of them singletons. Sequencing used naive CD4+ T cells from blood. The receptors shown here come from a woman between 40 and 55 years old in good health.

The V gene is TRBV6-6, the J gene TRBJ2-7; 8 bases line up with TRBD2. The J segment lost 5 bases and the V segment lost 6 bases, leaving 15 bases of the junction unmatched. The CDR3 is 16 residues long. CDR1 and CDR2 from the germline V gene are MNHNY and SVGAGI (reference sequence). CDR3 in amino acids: CASSPKVAGYLHEQYF. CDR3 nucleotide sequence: TGTGCCAGCAGCCCCAAAGTAGCGGGGTATCTGCACGAGCAGTACTTC.

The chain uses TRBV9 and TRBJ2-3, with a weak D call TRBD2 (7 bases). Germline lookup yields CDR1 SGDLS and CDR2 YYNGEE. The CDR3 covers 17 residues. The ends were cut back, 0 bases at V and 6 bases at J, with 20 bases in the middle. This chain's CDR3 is CASSVAGLRGAGDTQYF. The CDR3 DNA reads TGTGCCAGCAGCGTAGCCGGCCTTCGGGGGGCGGGGGATACGCAGTATTTT.

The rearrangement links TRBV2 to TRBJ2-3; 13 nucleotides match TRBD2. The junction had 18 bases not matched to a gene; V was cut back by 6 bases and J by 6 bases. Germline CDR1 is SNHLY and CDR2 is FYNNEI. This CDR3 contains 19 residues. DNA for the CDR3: TGTGCCAGCAGAGCGCATTCTACCAGCGGGACTAGCGGGGTTGATACGCAGTATTTT. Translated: CASRAHSTSGTSGVDTQYF.

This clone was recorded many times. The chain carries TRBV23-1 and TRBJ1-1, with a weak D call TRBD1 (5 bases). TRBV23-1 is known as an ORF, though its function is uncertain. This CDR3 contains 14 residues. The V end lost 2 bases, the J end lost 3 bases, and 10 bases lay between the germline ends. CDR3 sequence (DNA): TGCGCCAGCAGTCAACTCGACAGTTACACTGAAGCTTTCTTT. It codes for CASSQLDSYTEAFF.

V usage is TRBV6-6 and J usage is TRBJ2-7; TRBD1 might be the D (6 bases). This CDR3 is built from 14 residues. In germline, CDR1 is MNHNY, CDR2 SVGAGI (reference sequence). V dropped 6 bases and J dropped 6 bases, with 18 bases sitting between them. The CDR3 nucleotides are TGTGCCAGCAGGGGGACGGACAGTATCACCGAGCAGTACTTC. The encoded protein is CASRGTDSITEQYF.

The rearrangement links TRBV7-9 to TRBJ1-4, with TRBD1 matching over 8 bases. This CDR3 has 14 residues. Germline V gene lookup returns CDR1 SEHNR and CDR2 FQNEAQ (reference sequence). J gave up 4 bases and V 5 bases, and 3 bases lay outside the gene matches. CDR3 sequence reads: CASSPTGVNEKLFF. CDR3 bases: TGTGCCAGCAGCCCGACAGGGGTTAATGAAAAACTGTTTTTT.

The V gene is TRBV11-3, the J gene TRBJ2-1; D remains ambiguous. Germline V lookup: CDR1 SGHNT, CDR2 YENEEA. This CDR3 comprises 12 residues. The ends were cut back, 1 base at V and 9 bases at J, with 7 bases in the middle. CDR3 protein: CASSLGAREQFF. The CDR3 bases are TGTGCCAGCAGCTTAGGGGCGCGTGAGCAGTTCTTC.

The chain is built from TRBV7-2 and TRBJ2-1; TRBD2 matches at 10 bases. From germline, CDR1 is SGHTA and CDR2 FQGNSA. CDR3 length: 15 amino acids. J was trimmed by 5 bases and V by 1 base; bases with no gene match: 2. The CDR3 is CASSLGLAGDNEQFF. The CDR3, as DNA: TGTGCCAGCAGCTTAGGTCTAGCGGGGGACAATGAGCAGTTCTTC.

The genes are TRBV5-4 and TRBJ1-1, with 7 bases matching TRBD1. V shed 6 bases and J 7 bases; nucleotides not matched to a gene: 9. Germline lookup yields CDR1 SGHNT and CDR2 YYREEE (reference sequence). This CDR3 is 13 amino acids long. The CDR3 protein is CASTVQGPGEAFF. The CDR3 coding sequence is TGTGCCAGCACCGTACAGGGGCCAGGTGAAGCTTTCTTT.

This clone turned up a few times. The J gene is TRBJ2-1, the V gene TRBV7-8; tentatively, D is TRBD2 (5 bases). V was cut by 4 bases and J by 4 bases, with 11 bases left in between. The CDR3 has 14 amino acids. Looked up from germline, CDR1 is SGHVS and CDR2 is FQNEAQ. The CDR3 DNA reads TGTGCCAGCAGCTCGGGGTATGCATACAATGAGCAGTTCTTC. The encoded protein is CASSSGYAYNEQFF. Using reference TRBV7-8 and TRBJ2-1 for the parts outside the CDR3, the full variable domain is GAGVSQSPRYKVAKRGQDVALRCDPISGHVSLFWYQQALGQGPEFLTYFQNEAQLDKSGLPSDRFFAERPEGSVSTLKIQRTQQEDSAVYLCASSSGYAYNEQFFGPGTRLTVL.

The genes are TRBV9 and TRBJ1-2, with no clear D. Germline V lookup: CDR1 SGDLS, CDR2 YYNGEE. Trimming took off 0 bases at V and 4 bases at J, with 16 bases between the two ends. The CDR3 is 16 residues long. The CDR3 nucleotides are TGTGCCAGCAGCGTAGTAGCCTCTAGGTATAGCTATGGCTACACCTTC. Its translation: CASSVVASRYSYGYTF. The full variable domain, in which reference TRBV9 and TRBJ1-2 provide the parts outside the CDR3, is DSGVTQTPKHLITATGQRVTLRCSPRSGDLSVYWYQQSLDQGLQFLIQYYNGEERAKGNILERFSAQQFPDLHSELNLSSLELGDSALYFCASSVVASRYSYGYTFGSGTRLTVV.

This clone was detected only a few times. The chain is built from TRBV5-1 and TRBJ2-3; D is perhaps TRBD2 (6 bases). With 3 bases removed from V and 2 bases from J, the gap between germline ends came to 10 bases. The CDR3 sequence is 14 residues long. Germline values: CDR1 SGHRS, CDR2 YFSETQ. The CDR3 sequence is CASSWGDDTDTQYF. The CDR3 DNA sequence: TGCGCCAGCAGCTGGGGGGACGACACAGATACGCAGTATTTT.

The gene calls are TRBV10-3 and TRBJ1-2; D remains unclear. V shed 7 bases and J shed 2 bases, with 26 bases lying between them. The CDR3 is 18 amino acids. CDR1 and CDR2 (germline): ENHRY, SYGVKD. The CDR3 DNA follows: TGTGCCATCACCGAATCAGGCAGTGGGCTCGGCCCGAACTATGGCTACACCTTC. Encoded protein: CAITESGSGLGPNYGYTF.

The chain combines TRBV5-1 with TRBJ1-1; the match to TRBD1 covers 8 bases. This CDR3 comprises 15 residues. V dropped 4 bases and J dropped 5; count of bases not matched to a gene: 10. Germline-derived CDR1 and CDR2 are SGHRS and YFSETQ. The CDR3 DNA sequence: TGCGCCAGCAGCCTAAGGACAGGGCGAGGAACTGAAGCTTTCTTT. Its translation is CASSLRTGRGTEAFF.

The CDR3: CASRGTVYSNQPQHF. For the CDR3, the DNA is TGTGCCAGTAGGGGGACAGTTTATAGCAATCAGCCCCAGCATTTT. This chain joins TRBV19 and TRBJ1-5; 7 nucleotides agree with TRBD1. V lost 6 bases to trimming and J lost 0 bases; unmatched junction nucleotides: 5. This CDR3 is built from 15 residues. Germline CDR1 is LNHDA and CDR2 is SQIVND (reference sequence).

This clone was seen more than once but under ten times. The CDR3, as DNA: TGTGCCAGCAGCCTACGACAGGGCTCCTACGAGCAGTACTTC. Translated: CASSLRQGSYEQYF. The chain joins TRBV11-2 to TRBJ2-7, with 7 bases that match TRBD1. Germline V lookup: CDR1 SGHAT, CDR2 FQNNGV. CDR3 length equals 14 residues. The J segment lost 0 bases and the V segment lost 5 bases, leaving 4 bases of the junction unmatched.

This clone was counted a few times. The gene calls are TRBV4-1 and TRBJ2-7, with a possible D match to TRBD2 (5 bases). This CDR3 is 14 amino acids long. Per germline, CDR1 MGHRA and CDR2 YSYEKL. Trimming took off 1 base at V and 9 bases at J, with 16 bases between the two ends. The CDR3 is CASSQVGSEGRQYF. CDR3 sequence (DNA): TGCGCCAGCAGCCAAGTTGGGTCCGAGGGTAGGCAGTACTTC.

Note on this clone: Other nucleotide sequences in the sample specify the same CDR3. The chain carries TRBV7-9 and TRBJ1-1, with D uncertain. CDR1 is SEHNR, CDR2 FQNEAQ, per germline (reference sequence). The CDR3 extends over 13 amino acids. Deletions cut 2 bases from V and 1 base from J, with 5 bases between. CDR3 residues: CASSLRGNTEAFF. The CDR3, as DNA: TGTGCCAGCAGCTTACGGGGGAACACTGAAGCTTTCTTT.

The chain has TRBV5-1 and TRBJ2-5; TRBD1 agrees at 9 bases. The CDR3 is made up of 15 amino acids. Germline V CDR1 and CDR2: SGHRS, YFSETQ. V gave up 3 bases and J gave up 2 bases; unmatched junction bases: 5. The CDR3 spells CASSSGQGFQETQYF. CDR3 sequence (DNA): TGCGCCAGCAGCTCGGGACAGGGATTTCAAGAGACCCAGTACTTC.

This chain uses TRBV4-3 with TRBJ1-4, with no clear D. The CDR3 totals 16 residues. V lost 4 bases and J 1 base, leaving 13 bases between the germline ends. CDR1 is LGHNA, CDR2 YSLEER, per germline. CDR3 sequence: CASSPAWRETNEKLFF. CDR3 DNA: TGCGCCAGCAGCCCAGCCTGGAGGGAAACTAATGAAAAACTGTTTTTT.

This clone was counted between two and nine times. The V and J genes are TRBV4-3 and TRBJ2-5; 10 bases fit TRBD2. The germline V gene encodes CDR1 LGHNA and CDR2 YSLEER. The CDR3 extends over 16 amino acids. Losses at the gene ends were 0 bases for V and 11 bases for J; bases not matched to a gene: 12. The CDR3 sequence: CASSQDGTSGAWEQYF. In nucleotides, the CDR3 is TGCGCCAGCAGCCAAGATGGCACTAGCGGGGCCTGGGAGCAGTACTTC.

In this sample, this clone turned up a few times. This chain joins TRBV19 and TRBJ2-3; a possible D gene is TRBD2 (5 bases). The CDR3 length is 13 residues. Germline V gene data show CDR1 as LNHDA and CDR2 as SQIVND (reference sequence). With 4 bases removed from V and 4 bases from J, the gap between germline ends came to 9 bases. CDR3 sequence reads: CASSTGESDTQYF. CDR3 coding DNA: TGTGCCAGTAGTACCGGGGAGTCAGATACGCAGTATTTT.

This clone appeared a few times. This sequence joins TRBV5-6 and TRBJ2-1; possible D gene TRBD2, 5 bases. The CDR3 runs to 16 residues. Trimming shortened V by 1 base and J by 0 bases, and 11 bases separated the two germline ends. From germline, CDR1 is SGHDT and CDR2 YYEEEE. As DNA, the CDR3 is TGTGCCAGCAGCTTGCCTGGACTCTCCTCCTACAATGAGCAGTTCTTC. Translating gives CASSLPGLSSYNEQFF.

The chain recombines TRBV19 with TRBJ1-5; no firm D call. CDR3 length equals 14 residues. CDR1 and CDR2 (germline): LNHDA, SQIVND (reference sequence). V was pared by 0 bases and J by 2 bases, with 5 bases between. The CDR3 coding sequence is TGTGCCAGTAGTATAGACGGGGGCAATCAGCCCCAGCATTTT. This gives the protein CASSIDGGNQPQHF.

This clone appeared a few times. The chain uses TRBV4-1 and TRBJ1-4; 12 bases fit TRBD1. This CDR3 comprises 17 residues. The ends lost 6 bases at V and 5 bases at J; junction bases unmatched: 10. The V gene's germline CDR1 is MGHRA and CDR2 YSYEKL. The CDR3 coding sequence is TGCGCCAGCAGGCGACCGGGACAGGGGGCGAAAAATGAAAAACTGTTTTTT. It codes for CASRRPGQGAKNEKLFF.

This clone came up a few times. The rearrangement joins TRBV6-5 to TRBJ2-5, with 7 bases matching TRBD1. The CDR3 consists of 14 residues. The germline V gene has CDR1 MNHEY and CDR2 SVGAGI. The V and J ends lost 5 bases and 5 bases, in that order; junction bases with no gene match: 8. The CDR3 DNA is TGTGCCAGCAGTGAAGGCGGCAGGGGGGAGACCCAGTACTTC. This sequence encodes CASSEGGRGETQYF.

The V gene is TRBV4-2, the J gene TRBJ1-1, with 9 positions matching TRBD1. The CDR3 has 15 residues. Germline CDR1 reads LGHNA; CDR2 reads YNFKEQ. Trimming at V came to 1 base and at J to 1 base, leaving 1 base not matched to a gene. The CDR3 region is CASSQGGQGNTEAFF. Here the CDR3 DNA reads TGTGCCAGCAGCCAAGGGGGACAGGGGAACACTGAAGCTTTCTTT.

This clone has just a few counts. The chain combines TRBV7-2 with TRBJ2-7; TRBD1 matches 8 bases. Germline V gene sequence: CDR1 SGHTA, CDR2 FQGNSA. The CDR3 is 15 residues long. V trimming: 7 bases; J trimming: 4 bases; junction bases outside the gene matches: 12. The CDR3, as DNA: TGTGCCAGCACCCAGTCAGGGGGCCACAATTACGAGCAGTACTTC. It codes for CASTQSGGHNYEQYF.

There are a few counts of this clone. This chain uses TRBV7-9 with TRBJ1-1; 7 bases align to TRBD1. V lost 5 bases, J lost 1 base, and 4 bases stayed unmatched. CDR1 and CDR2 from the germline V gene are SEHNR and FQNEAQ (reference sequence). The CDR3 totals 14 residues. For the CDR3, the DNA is TGTGCCAGCAGCCCGCAGGGGGGGAACACTGAAGCTTTCTTT. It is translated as CASSPQGGNTEAFF. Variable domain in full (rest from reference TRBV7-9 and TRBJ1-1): DTGVSQNPRHKITKRGQNVTFRCDPISEHNRLYWYRQTLGQGPEFLTYFQNEAQLEKSRLLSDRFSAERPKGSFSTLEIQRTEQGDSAMYLCASSPQGGNTEAFFGQGTRLTVV.

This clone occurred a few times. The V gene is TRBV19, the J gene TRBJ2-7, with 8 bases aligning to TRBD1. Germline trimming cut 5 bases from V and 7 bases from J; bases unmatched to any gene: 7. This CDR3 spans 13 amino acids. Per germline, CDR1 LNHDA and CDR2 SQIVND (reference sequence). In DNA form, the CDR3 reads TGTGCCAGTAGTGGGCAGGGGGCTGATGAGCAGTACTTC. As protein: CASSGQGADEQYF.